These 10 T cell receptor beta chains came from one sample sequenced in a study of beta chain features in type 1 diabetes. Study results and caveats: In every one of the four CD4+ subsets, TCRB CDR3s were moderately but significantly shorter in Type 1 diabetes patients.

The antigens for these receptors are not known. The sequenced template was cDNA made from the entire isolated RNA. Clones were read by immunoSEQ multiplex PCR, and TCRdb kept only the in-frame ones, dropping some. The data contain almost 350,000 clones, roughly 9% of them seen just once; the ten biggest clones take up roughly 0.99%. The sequenced sample consisted of central memory CD4+ T cells from blood. The receptors here all came from a man aged 30 to 45 with type 1 diabetes.

This clone was picked up a small number of times. The chain recombines TRBV6-5 with TRBJ1-2, with 9 nucleotides matching TRBD1. The CDR3 is 15 residues long. CDR1 MNHEY and CDR2 SVGAGI come from the germline V gene. Trimming took 6 bases from V and 4 from J; bases not matched to a gene: 9. The CDR3, as DNA: TGTGCCAGCAGAGTACAGGGGGCGATAGGCTATGGCTACACCTTC. Its translation is CASRVQGAIGYGYTF.

This clone was seen more than once but under ten times. The J gene is TRBJ1-2, the V gene TRBV6-5; D unresolved. Trimming removed 5 bases from V and 5 bases from J, with 9 bases in between. Germline V gene lookup returns CDR1 MNHEY and CDR2 SVGAGI. The CDR3 consists of 12 residues. The CDR3 DNA is TGTGCCAGCAGTGAAGCCCTATATGGCTACACCTTC. Translated: CASSEALYGYTF.

This rearrangement joins TRBV5-1 to TRBJ1-3, with TRBD1 as a possible D gene (6 bases). CDR1 and CDR2 from the germline V gene are SGHRS and YFSETQ. V was trimmed by 3 bases and J by 0 bases, leaving 10 bases between them. The CDR3 loop spans 15 amino acids. Here the CDR3 DNA reads TGCGCCAGCAGCTCGCGACAGGCCTCTGGAAACACCATATATTTT. Protein: CASSSRQASGNTIYF.

This clone was seen only a few times. This chain uses TRBV6-5 with TRBJ2-2; D remains unclear. The CDR3 is 14 residues long. V was shortened by 2 bases and J by 5 bases, with 9 bases between the two germline ends. Looked up from germline, CDR1 is MNHEY and CDR2 is SVGAGI. The CDR3 is CASSYRIQTGELFF. CDR3 nucleotide sequence: TGTGCCAGCAGTTACAGGATTCAAACCGGGGAGCTGTTTTTT.

In its sample, this clone was seen a few times. The rearrangement joins TRBV10-3 to TRBJ1-4; no definite D call. Trimming pared 2 bases from V and 3 bases from J, leaving 7 bases between. Looked up from germline, CDR1 is ENHRY and CDR2 is SYGVKD. The CDR3 has 14 residues. Written as DNA, the CDR3 is TGTGCCATCAGTGAGGGGGAGGCTAATGAAAAACTGTTTTTT. This encodes CAISEGEANEKLFF.

This clone has a handful of counts. The chain employs TRBV11-2 and TRBJ2-6; D uncertain. CDR3 size: 15 residues. Looked up from germline, CDR1 is SGHAT and CDR2 is FQNNGV. Trimming removed 10 bases at V and 0 bases at J, with 13 bases between. CDR3 nucleotide sequence: TGTGCCACTTTAAAGACCCTCTCTGGGGCCAACGTCCTGACTTTC. Its protein is CATLKTLSGANVLTF.

The V gene is TRBV18, the J gene TRBJ2-7, with D possibly matching TRBD2 (5 bases). The CDR3 has 15 residues. Trimming removed 3 bases from V and 5 bases from J, with 17 bases in between. Germline V CDR1 and CDR2: KGHSH, LQKENI. The CDR3 loop reads CASSPMLGGANEQYF. The CDR3 region has the DNA TGTGCCAGCTCACCGATGTTAGGAGGTGCCAACGAGCAGTACTTC. The whole variable domain, remainder taken from reference TRBV18 and TRBJ2-7, is NAGVMQNPRHLVRRRGQEARLRCSPMKGHSHVYWYRQLPEEGLKFMVYLQKENIIDESGMPKERFSAEFPKEGPSILRIQQVVRGDSAAYFCASSPMLGGANEQYFGPGTRLTVT.

V gene TRBV20-1 combines with J gene TRBJ2-3; D may be TRBD1 or TRBD2 (5 bases each). V was cut by 7 bases and J by 9 bases, with 14 bases left in between. This CDR3 region has 11 residues. CDR1 and CDR2 from the germline V gene are DFQATT and SNEGSKA (reference sequence). This CDR3 is CSVTGARTQYF. The CDR3 bases are TGCAGTGTTACCGGGGCCCGAACGCAGTATTTT.

This clone was detected only a few times. V is TRBV5-4 and J is TRBJ2-1; 10 bases are a match to TRBD2. From germline, CDR1 is SGHNT and CDR2 YYREEE (reference sequence). This CDR3 has 14 residues. V lost 9 bases and J lost 4; bases outside the gene matches: 7. The CDR3 is CATNSGGPYNEQFF. For the CDR3, the DNA is TGTGCCACCAATAGCGGGGGGCCATACAATGAGCAGTTCTTC.

The V and J genes are TRBV6-6 and TRBJ1-2; no clear D. CDR3 length: 12 amino acids. The germline CDR1 and CDR2 sequences are MNHNY and SVGAGI (reference sequence). Trimming cost V 7 bases and J 8 bases, with 14 bases left between them. For the CDR3, the DNA is TGTGCCAGCAAGGTCGGATTTAAGGGCTACACCTTC. Protein product: CASKVGFKGYTF.